This T cell receptor beta chain came from a study of Tregs in tolerant kidney transplant recipients. The study, taken as a whole, reports: For some patients, primers changed over time, blocking nucleotide-level comparison. Activated donor B cell expansion appeared to reveal the most relevant donor-specific TCRbeta repertoire.

From germline, CDR1 is SGHRS and CDR2 YFSETQ. This CDR3 has 15 amino acids. Trimming removed 0 bases from V and 4 bases from J, with 12 bases in between. Assay: immunoSEQ multiplex PCR; the TCRdb copy retains only in-frame clones and omits some. Of about 77,000 clones listed, under 98% were seen once; the top ten hold 0.56%. Turning to this clone: Its antigen remains unidentified. Other DNA sequences in this sample translate to the same CDR3.

The chain links TRBV5-1 to TRBJ2-3, with a tentative D call TRBD2 (7 bases). The starting material was CD4+ T cells from blood, obtained before the transplant. This TCR was sampled from a human donor who received a combined kidney and bone marrow transplant. CDR3 sequence reads: CASSLEGGRADTQYF. The CDR3, as DNA: TGCGCCAGCAGCTTGGAGGGGGGGAGGGCAGATACGCAGTATTTT.